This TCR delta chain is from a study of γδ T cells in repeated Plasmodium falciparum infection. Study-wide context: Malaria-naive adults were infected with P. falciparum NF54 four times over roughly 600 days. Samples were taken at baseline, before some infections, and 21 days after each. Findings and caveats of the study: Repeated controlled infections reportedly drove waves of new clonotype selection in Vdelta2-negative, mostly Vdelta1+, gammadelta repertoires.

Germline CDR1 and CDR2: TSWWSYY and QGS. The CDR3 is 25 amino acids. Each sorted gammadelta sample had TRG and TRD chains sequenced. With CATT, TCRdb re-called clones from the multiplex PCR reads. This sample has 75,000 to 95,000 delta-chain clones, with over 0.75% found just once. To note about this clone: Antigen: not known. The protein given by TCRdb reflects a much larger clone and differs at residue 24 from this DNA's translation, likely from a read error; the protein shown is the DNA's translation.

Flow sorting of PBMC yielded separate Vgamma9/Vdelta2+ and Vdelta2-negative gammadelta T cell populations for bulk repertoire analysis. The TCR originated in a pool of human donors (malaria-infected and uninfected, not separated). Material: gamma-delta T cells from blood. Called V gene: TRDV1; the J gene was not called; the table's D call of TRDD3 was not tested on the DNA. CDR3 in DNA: TGTGCTCTTGGGGAACCCCGGAAACCCTACCCTTTACTCCGTGCCACCATTAGGAACACCGATAAACTCACCTTT. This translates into CALGEPRKPYPLLRATIRNTDKLTF.